Sequencing of this T cell receptor beta chain was carried out in a study of blood T cell repertoires in COVID-19. Per the original data handling: For nucleated cells, counts were estimated from reference gene primer amplification. Sequenced by immunoSEQ multiplex PCR; TCRdb stores in-frame clones only, minus some. The DNA gave D and trimming, while V, J and clone size come from that table. The data show about 140,000 clones, roughly 85% seen once. Germline lookup yields CDR1 MNHNY and CDR2 SVGAGI (reference sequence). The V and J ends lost 2 bases and 3 bases respectively, with 10 bases between them. The CDR3 consists of 14 residues.

The receptor comes from a man aged 50 to 60 with acute or convalescent COVID-19. The sample taken for sequencing was peripheral blood. This chain connects TRBV6-6 to TRBJ1-1; D remains ambiguous. In DNA, the CDR3 is TGTGCCAGCAGTTACGGTCGGCAGGACACTGAAGCTTTCTTT. Translating it yields CASSYGRQDTEAFF.